The clone carrying this T cell receptor (beta chain) was detected ten times or more. V was clipped by 0 bases and J by 1 base; unmatched bases: 2. The CDR3 is 15 residues long. Germline V CDR1 and CDR2: ENHRY, SYGVKD. TCRdb itself ran the RT-PCR reads through MiXCR, one entry per CDR3 protein. The sample contains about 680,000 distinct CDR3 sequences, 14% of which appear only once. The V call is TRBV10-3, the J call TRBJ2-5, with TRBD2 matching over 7 bases. The TCR comes from a female donor in good health, serving as a healthy control. What was sequenced was memory CD4+ T cells from blood. The CDR3 is CAISESLARQETQYF. The CDR3 DNA reads TGTGCCATCAGTGAGTCACTAGCGCGCCAAGAGACCCAGTACTTC.